This T cell receptor beta chain came from a study of cytomegalovirus exposure and HLA in healthy donors. On this clone itself: The antigen remains undetermined.

All donors participated as healthy donors of bone marrow. Trimming took off 4 bases at V and 2 bases at J, with 12 bases between the two ends. Germline assignment: CDR1 SGDLS and CDR2 YYNGEE. The CDR3 is 15 residues long. With 60 Vbeta and 13 Jbeta primers, the PCR was carried out. The repertoire was sequenced with immunoSEQ multiplex PCR; TCRdb's copy has only in-frame clones and lacks some. Altogether some 170,000 clones are present, roughly a tenth being singletons, with the ten largest covering less than 1.5%. Whole-study results and caveats: Looking again later, the authors saw that most CMV-associated TCR beta chains seemed HLA-restricted.

The rearrangement joins TRBV9 to TRBJ1-4; TRBD1 might be the D (5 bases). This clonotype was sampled from a woman younger than 45 in good health and CMV-seropositive. The sequencing sample was made of PBMCs. The CDR3 DNA follows: TGTGCCAGCAGCCCGAGACAGAACACTAATGAAAAACTGTTTTTT. Amino acids: CASSPRQNTNEKLFF.